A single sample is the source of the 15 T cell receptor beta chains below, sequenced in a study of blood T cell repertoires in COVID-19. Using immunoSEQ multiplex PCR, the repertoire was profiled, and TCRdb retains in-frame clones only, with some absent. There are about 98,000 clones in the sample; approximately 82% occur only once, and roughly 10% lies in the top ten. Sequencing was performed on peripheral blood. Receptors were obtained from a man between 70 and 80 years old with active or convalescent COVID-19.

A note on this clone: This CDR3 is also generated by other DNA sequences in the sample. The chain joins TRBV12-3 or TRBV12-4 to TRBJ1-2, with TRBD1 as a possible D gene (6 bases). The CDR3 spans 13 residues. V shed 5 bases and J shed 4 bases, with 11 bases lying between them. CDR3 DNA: TGTGCCAGCAGTCCAGACAGGTCCTATGGCTACACCTTC. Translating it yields CASSPDRSYGYTF.

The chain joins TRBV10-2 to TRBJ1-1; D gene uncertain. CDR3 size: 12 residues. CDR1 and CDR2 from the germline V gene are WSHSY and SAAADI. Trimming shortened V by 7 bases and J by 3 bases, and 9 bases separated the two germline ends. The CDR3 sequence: CASKQEYTEAFF. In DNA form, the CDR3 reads TGCGCCAGCAAGCAAGAATACACTGAAGCTTTCTTT.

The DNA of the CDR3 is TGTGCCAGCAGCTTCTCCGGGACAGTAAACAATGAGCAGTTCTTC. Translated: CASSFSGTVNNEQFF. This chain uses TRBV11-3 with TRBJ2-1; TRBD1 aligns across 7 bases. The CDR3 sequence is 15 residues long. J gave up 5 bases and V 3 bases, and 7 bases lay outside the gene matches. Germline V lookup: CDR1 SGHNT, CDR2 YENEEA.

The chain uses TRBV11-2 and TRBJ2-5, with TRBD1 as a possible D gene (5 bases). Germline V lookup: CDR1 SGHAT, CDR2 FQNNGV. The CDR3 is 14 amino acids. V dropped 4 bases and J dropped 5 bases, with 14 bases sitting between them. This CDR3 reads CASSWGHGRETQYF. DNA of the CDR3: TGTGCCAGCAGCTGGGGCCATGGACGCGAGACCCAGTACTTC.

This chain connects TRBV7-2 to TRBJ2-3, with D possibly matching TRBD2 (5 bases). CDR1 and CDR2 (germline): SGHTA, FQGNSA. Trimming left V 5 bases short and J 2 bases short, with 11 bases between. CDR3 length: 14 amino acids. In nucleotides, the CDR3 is TGTGCCAGCAGCATGACTACTCCCACAGATACGCAGTATTTT. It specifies CASSMTTPTDTQYF.

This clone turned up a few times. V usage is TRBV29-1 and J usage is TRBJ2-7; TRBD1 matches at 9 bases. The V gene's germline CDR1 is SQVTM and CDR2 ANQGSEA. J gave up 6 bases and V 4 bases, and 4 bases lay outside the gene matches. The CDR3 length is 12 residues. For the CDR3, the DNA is TGCAGCGTTGGCGGGACAGGGTTCGAGCAGTACTTC. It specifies CSVGGTGFEQYF.

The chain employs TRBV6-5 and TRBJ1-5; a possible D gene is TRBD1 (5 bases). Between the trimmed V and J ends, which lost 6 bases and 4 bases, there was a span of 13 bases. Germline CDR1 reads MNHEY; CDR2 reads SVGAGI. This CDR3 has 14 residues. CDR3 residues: CASSSGTLNQPQHF. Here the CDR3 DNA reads TGTGCCAGCAGCTCCGGGACTCTTAATCAGCCCCAGCATTTT.

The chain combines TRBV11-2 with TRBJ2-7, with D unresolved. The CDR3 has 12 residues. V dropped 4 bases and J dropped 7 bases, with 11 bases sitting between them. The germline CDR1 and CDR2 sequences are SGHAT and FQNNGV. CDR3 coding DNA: TGTGCCAGCAGCTCTACGCGAAATGAGCAGTACTTC. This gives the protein CASSSTRNEQYF.

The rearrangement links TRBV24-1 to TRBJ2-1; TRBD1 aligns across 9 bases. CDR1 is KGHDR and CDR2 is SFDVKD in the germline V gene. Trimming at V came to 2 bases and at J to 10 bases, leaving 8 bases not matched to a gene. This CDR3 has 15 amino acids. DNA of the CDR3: TGTGCCACCAGTGATTCCGGGACAGGGAGAAGCGAGCAGTTCTTC. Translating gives CATSDSGTGRSEQFF.

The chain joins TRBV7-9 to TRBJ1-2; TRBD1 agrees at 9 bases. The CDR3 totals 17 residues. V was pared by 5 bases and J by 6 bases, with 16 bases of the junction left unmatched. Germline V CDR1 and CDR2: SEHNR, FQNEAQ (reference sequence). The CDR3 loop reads CASSRAQGANFPHGYTF. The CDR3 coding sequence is TGTGCCAGCAGCCGAGCACAGGGGGCGAACTTTCCTCATGGCTACACCTTC.

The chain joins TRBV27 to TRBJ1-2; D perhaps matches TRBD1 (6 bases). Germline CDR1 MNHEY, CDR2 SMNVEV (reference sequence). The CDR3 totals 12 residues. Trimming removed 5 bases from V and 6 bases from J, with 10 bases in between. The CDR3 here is CASSNRVDGYTF. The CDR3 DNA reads TGTGCCAGCAGTAACAGGGTGGATGGCTACACCTTC.

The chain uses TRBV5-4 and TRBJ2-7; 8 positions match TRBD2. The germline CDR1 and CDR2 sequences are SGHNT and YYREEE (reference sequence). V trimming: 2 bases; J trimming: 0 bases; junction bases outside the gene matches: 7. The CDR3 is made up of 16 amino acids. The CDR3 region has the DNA TGTGCCAGCAGCTTTAGCCGGGGGGGGGCCTCCTACGAGCAGTACTTC. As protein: CASSFSRGGASYEQYF.

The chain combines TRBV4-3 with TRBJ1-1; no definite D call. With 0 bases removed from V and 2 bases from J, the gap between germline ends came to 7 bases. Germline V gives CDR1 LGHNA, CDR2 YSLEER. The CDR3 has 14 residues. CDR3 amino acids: CASSQDRANTEAFF. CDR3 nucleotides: TGCGCCAGCAGCCAAGATCGCGCAAACACTGAAGCTTTCTTT.

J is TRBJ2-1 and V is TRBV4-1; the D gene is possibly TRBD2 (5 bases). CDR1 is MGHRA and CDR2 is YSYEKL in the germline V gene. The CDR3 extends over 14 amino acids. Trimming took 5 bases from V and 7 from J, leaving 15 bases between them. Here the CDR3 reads CASSTPRAPNEQFF. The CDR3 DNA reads TGCGCCAGCAGCACGCCGAGGGCTCCTAATGAGCAGTTCTTC.

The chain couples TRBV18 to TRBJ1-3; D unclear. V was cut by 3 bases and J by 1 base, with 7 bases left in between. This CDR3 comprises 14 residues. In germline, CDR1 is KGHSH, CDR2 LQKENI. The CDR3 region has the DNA TGTGCCAGCTCACCTAGGAGGTCTGGAAACACCATATATTTT. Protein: CASSPRRSGNTIYF.